This T cell receptor (beta chain) emerged from a study of blood T cell repertoires in COVID-19. Turning to the study itself: From the United States, Italy and Spain came samples of acute and convalescent COVID-19. In each case, the material was cDNA or gDNA derived from T cells, B-cell-depleted T cells, or PBMCs.

Methods used by the authors: Amplified reference gene primers provided the basis for estimating nucleated cell counts. TCRdb's copy holds only in-frame clones and misses some; the assay was immunoSEQ multiplex PCR. V and J calls plus clone size are reproduced from that table; the DNA served to infer D and trimming. The sample lists approximately 41,000 clones, about 90% seen once, with about a tenth in the top ten. Deletions cut 6 bases from V and 10 bases from J, with 15 bases between. CDR3 length equals 12 residues. CDR1 MNHNY and CDR2 SVGAGI come from the germline V gene (reference sequence). This clone ranks as medium-sized.

The sequence was collected from a woman of 80 years or more with active COVID-19. The sequencing input was peripheral blood. This sequence joins TRBV6-6 and TRBJ1-1; D might be TRBD1 (6 bases). CDR3 protein: CASSPRGMAAFF. DNA of the CDR3: TGTGCCAGCAGCCCCAGGGGCATGGCAGCTTTCTTT.